This record concerns one TCR beta chain sequence. This table comes from immunoSEQ multiplex PCR, and its TCRdb copy is limited to in-frame clones, with some not included. The sample lists 100,000 or so clones, about 90% occurring once. The data were obtained in a study of T cell responses to AZD1222 COVID-19 vaccine. The CDR3 is 13 amino acids. V shed 7 bases and J 4 bases; nucleotides not matched to a gene: 6. The rearrangement joins TRBV12-3 or TRBV12-4 to TRBJ1-1, with 7 bases fitting TRBD1. The receptor was isolated from an adult in good health. Sequenced here: peripheral blood, sampled on day 0 of AZD1222 vaccination. The CDR3 DNA reads as TGTGCCAGCACCCGGGGACAGTTCACTGAAGCTTTCTTT. It codes for CASTRGQFTEAFF.